A single sample gave rise to the 26 T cell receptor beta chains below, sequenced in a study of blood T cell repertoires in COVID-19. Sequencing used immunoSEQ multiplex PCR; TCRdb keeps in-frame clones, though not all of them. The data contain under 140,000 clones, around 80% of them singletons. The specimen was peripheral blood. The receptors were sampled from a woman aged 80 or over with acute or convalescent COVID-19.

This clone was counted between two and nine times. This chain links TRBV7-2 with TRBJ1-5; 7 bases match TRBD1. V was pared by 4 bases and J by 7 bases, with 7 bases of the junction left unmatched. The CDR3 has 14 amino acids. From germline, CDR1 is SGHTA and CDR2 FQGNSA. The CDR3 reads CASSYRGGGQPQHF. The CDR3 region has the DNA TGTGCCAGCAGCTACAGGGGTGGCGGGCAGCCCCAGCATTTT.

This clone was recorded a few times. V usage is TRBV6-5 and J usage is TRBJ1-6; 7 bases match TRBD1. Germline V CDR1 and CDR2: MNHEY, SVGAGI. This CDR3 region has 13 residues. The J segment lost 7 bases and the V segment lost 10 bases, leaving 7 bases of the junction unmatched. The DNA for the CDR3 is TGTGCCACCAGGACAGGAGGAAATTCACCCCTCCACTTT. This gives the protein CATRTGGNSPLHF.

The chain has TRBV5-1 and TRBJ2-3; the match to TRBD2 covers 10 bases. V was pared by 3 bases and J by 4 bases, with 5 bases of the junction left unmatched. This CDR3 is built from 15 residues. Germline CDR1 and CDR2: SGHRS and YFSETQ. The CDR3 DNA reads TGCGCCAGCAGCTCAGCGGGGGGGCGGGCAGATACGCAGTATTTT. It encodes CASSSAGGRADTQYF. Together with reference TRBV5-1 and TRBJ2-3, the CDR3 gives the full variable domain: KAGVTQTPRYLIKTRGQQVTLSCSPISGHRSVSWYQQTPGQGLQFLFEYFSETQRNKGNFPGRFSGRQFSNSRSEMNVSTLELGDSALYLCASSSAGGRADTQYFGPGTRLTVL.

The CDR3 coding sequence is TGTGCCATCAGTGGAGGCGGCAATCAGCCCCAGCATTTT. Translation: CAISGGGNQPQHF. The chain couples TRBV10-3 to TRBJ1-5; D gene unclear. Germline V gene sequence: CDR1 ENHRY, CDR2 SYGVKD. V lost 4 bases to trimming and J lost 2 bases, with 6 bases between them. The CDR3 runs to 13 residues.

This clone has a handful of counts. The rearrangement uses TRBV28 and TRBJ1-5; D perhaps matches TRBD1 (6 bases). The CDR3 extends over 15 amino acids. V lost 4 bases, J lost 0 bases, and 10 bases lay in between. In germline, CDR1 is MDHEN, CDR2 SYDVKM. CDR3 nucleotide sequence: TGTGCCAGCAGTTCAGGACAGCTTAGCAATCAGCCCCAGCATTTT. This encodes CASSSGQLSNQPQHF. Full variable domain (missing parts from reference TRBV28 and TRBJ1-5): DVKVTQSSRYLVKRTGEKVFLECVQDMDHENMFWYRQDPGLGLRLIYFSYDVKMKEKGDIPEGYSVSREKKERFSLILESASTNQTSMYLCASSSGQLSNQPQHFGDGTRLSIL.

The sample holds one count of this clone. The V gene is TRBV6-5, the J gene TRBJ1-2; D is uncertain. V was shortened by 8 bases and J by 4 bases, with 17 bases between the two germline ends. The CDR3 runs to 14 residues. Per the germline V gene, CDR1 is MNHEY and CDR2 is SVGAGI. The DNA of the CDR3 is TGTGCCAGCGCGGCGAGGGTGTCTAGCTATGGCTACACCTTC. This encodes CASAARVSSYGYTF.

A few counts support this clone. The genes are TRBV29-1 and TRBJ1-4; a weak D match, TRBD1 (5 bases). Germline V lookup: CDR1 SQVTM, CDR2 ANQGSEA. V lost 7 bases, J lost 4 bases, and 13 bases lay in between. There are 13 residues in the CDR3. This chain's CDR3 is CSATGMSNEKLFF. Here the CDR3 DNA reads TGCAGCGCTACAGGAATGAGTAATGAAAAACTGTTTTTT.

The J gene is TRBJ2-1, the V gene TRBV7-3; D perhaps matches TRBD1 (5 bases). V shed 5 bases and J shed 8 bases, with 13 bases lying between them. Germline CDR1 reads SGHTA; CDR2 reads FQGTGA. CDR3 size: 13 residues. CDR3 residues: CASSPNLGHEQFF. CDR3 in DNA: TGTGCCAGCAGCCCGAACTTGGGGCATGAGCAGTTCTTC.

The chain couples TRBV27 to TRBJ2-7; 7 bases match TRBD1. The germline V gene has CDR1 MNHEY and CDR2 SMNVEV (reference sequence). Trimming took 0 bases from V and 2 from J; bases not matched to a gene: 4. CDR3 size: 15 residues. CDR3 sequence (DNA): TGTGCCAGCAGTTTATCAGGGGGCGCCCCCTACGAGCAGTACTTC. It is translated as CASSLSGGAPYEQYF.

Only a few counts were recorded for this clone. The CDR3 is CASRKQGGTEAFF. The CDR3 DNA sequence: TGTGCCAGTAGAAAACAGGGCGGCACTGAAGCTTTCTTT. The rearrangement links TRBV19 to TRBJ1-1, with D tentatively TRBD1 (6 bases). V lost 6 bases, J lost 4 bases, and 12 bases lay in between. The germline CDR1 and CDR2 sequences are LNHDA and SQIVND (reference sequence). CDR3 length: 13 residues. The full variable domain, with the rest looked up from reference TRBV19 and TRBJ1-1, is DGGITQSPKYLFRKEGQNVTLSCEQNLNHDAMYWYRQDPGQGLRLIYYSQIVNDFQKGDIAEGYSVSREKKESFPLTVTSAQKNPTAFYLCASRKQGGTEAFFGQGTRLTVV.

The rearrangement joins TRBV3-1 (or the pseudogene TRBV3-2) to TRBJ2-7; 7 nucleotides align to TRBD1. The CDR3 consists of 13 residues. The J segment lost 6 bases and the V segment lost 1 base, leaving 3 bases of the junction unmatched. Germline assignment: CDR1 LGHDT and CDR2 YNNKEL (reference sequence). The DNA of the CDR3 is TGTGCCAGCAGCCAAGGGACAGGCCCCGAGCAGTACTTC. Translation gives CASSQGTGPEQYF.

The V and J genes are TRBV27 and TRBJ2-7; TRBD1 aligns across 7 bases. V shed 2 bases and J 6 bases; nucleotides not matched to a gene: 10. Germline CDR1 and CDR2: MNHEY and SMNVEV (reference sequence). The CDR3 covers 15 residues. The CDR3 sequence is CASSLQDAAGGEQYF. The CDR3 DNA sequence: TGTGCCAGCAGTTTACAAGACGCGGCAGGGGGCGAGCAGTACTTC.

V and J are TRBV28 and TRBJ1-5; 9 nucleotides line up with TRBD1. Germline CDR1 MDHEN, CDR2 SYDVKM. Trimming at V came to 9 bases and at J to 1 base, leaving 7 bases not matched to a gene. CDR3 length: 15 residues. The CDR3 DNA sequence: TGTGCCAGTCATACAGGGGGCGCGAGCAATCAGCCCCAGCATTTT. This encodes CASHTGGASNQPQHF.

The chain couples TRBV2 to TRBJ2-7; D might be TRBD2 (5 bases). This CDR3 is 14 amino acids long. In germline, CDR1 is SNHLY, CDR2 FYNNEI. Trimming pared 7 bases from V and 5 bases from J, leaving 18 bases between. Here the CDR3 reads CASNQVEGTDEQYF. The DNA for the CDR3 is TGTGCCAGCAACCAGGTTGAGGGTACCGACGAGCAGTACTTC.

The CDR3 DNA reads TGTGCCAGCAGCAAAAGCGGGGGCGCAGACTATGGCTACACCTTC. Amino acids: CASSKSGGADYGYTF. This sequence joins TRBV21-1 and TRBJ1-2. TRBV21-1 is a known pseudogene. The CDR3 consists of 15 residues.

The V call is TRBV7-3, the J call TRBJ2-7, with TRBD1 matching over 9 bases. Looked up from germline, CDR1 is SGHTA and CDR2 is FQGTGA. This CDR3 has 15 residues. Trimming at V came to 5 bases and at J to 1 base, leaving 6 bases not matched to a gene. CDR3 region: CASSATGGSSYEQYF. CDR3 coding DNA: TGTGCCAGCAGCGCAACAGGGGGCTCTTCCTACGAGCAGTACTTC.

The chain carries TRBV5-1 and TRBJ1-2, with 7 bases lining up with TRBD1. This CDR3 spans 12 amino acids. Germline trimming cut 2 bases from V and 6 bases from J; bases unmatched to any gene: 1. CDR1 is SGHRS, CDR2 YFSETQ, per germline. The CDR3 DNA reads as TGCGCCAGCAGCTTCCAGGGGGATGGCTACACCTTC. This translates into CASSFQGDGYTF.

The genes are TRBV5-1 and TRBJ2-1; 12 bases fit TRBD2. Per germline, CDR1 SGHRS and CDR2 YFSETQ. V lost 0 bases, J lost 9 bases, and 4 bases stayed unmatched. CDR3 size: 15 residues. The CDR3 bases are TGCGCCAGCAGCTTGGCTAGCGGGAGGGCCAGTGAGCAGTTCTTC. Translation: CASSLASGRASEQFF.

The chain joins TRBV7-2 to TRBJ2-2; weak D call: TRBD2 (5 bases). The CDR3 covers 16 residues. V lost 1 base and J lost 3, with 12 bases in between. The germline V gene encodes CDR1 SGHTA and CDR2 FQGNSA. CDR3 sequence reads: CASSLVGISDTGELFF. CDR3 DNA: TGTGCCAGCAGCTTAGTCGGGATCTCAGACACCGGGGAGCTGTTTTTT.

The J gene is TRBJ2-1, the V gene TRBV3-1 (or the pseudogene TRBV3-2); D gene ambiguous. The CDR3 is 12 amino acids. The V end lost 4 bases, the J end lost 10 bases, and 11 bases lay between the germline ends. Germline V gives CDR1 LGHDT, CDR2 YNNKEL (reference sequence). The CDR3 nucleotides read TGTGCCAGCAGCCCCGGGTCTCGAGAGCAGTTCTTC. Residues: CASSPGSREQFF.

In its sample, this clone was seen many times. V gene TRBV19 combines with J gene TRBJ1-5; D not certain. Germline assignment: CDR1 LNHDA and CDR2 SQIVND (reference sequence). Deletions cut 6 bases from V and 0 bases from J, with 9 bases between. The CDR3 consists of 14 residues. CDR3: CASRAAFSNQPQHF. CDR3 coding DNA: TGTGCCAGTAGGGCCGCTTTTAGCAATCAGCCCCAGCATTTT.

The chain joins TRBV5-8 to TRBJ1-1, with 10 bases aligning to TRBD1. The J segment lost 8 bases and the V segment lost 1 base, leaving 2 bases of the junction unmatched. Germline V gene lookup returns CDR1 SGHTS and CDR2 YDEGEE. This CDR3 contains 13 residues. The CDR3 coding sequence is TGTGCCAGCAGCTTGATGGGACAGGGGGAAGCTTTCTTT. Translation gives CASSLMGQGEAFF.

This clone appeared a single time. V and J are TRBV4-1 and TRBJ2-7; D is perhaps TRBD2 (6 bases). The CDR3 runs 14 residues. V gave up 0 bases and J gave up 9 bases, with 15 bases separating them. Germline V lookup: CDR1 MGHRA, CDR2 YSYEKL. CDR3 sequence: CASSQDTRDSGQYF. In nucleotides, the CDR3 is TGCGCCAGCAGCCAAGATACCCGGGACTCAGGGCAGTACTTC.

The V gene is TRBV6-5, the J gene TRBJ2-5; D not certain. Trimming removed 0 bases at V and 2 bases at J, with 7 bases between. The CDR3 loop spans 14 amino acids. Germline lookup yields CDR1 MNHEY and CDR2 SVGAGI. The CDR3 nucleotides are TGTGCCAGCAGTTACTCGCTCAGGCAAGAGACCCAGTACTTC. Translation: CASSYSLRQETQYF.

This rearrangement joins TRBV5-6 to TRBJ2-3, with 9 bases lining up with TRBD2. V trimming: 4 bases; J trimming: 3 bases; junction bases outside the gene matches: 6. Germline assignment: CDR1 SGHDT and CDR2 YYEEEE. CDR3 length: 15 amino acids. CDR3 loop: CASSPGLAGTDTQYF. In nucleotides, the CDR3 is TGTGCCAGCAGCCCGGGACTAGCTGGGACAGATACGCAGTATTTT.

The chain recombines TRBV5-4 with TRBJ2-3; 9 nucleotides align to TRBD2. The CDR3 consists of 15 residues. Trimming at V came to 4 bases and at J to 3 bases, leaving 6 bases not matched to a gene. In germline, CDR1 is SGHNT, CDR2 YYREEE (reference sequence). CDR3 loop: CASSPTSGITDTQYF. In nucleotides, the CDR3 is TGTGCCAGCAGCCCGACTAGCGGTATTACAGATACGCAGTATTTT. Complete variable domain (other parts from reference TRBV5-4 and TRBJ2-3): ETGVTQSPTHLIKTRGQQVTLRCSSQSGHNTVSWYQQALGQGPQFIFQYYREEENGRGNFPPRFSGLQFPNYSSELNVNALELDDSALYLCASSPTSGITDTQYFGPGTRLTVL.